This TCR beta chain was recorded in a study of cytomegalovirus exposure and HLA in healthy donors. This table comes from immunoSEQ multiplex PCR, and its TCRdb copy is limited to in-frame clones, with some not included. Seen here are 200,000 to 250,000 clones, about 90% observed once, and the top ten hold more than 0.85%. Study outcomes and limitations: Among TCR beta chains, those listed as cytomegalovirus-associated numbered over 150.

The CDR3 has 14 residues. Trimming took 3 bases from V and 5 from J; bases not matched to a gene: 7. Germline CDR1 MNHEY, CDR2 SMNVEV (reference sequence). For this clone: Its antigen is unidentified.

The chain employs TRBV27 and TRBJ2-7; 7 positions agree with TRBD1. Sequenced material: PBMCs. The TCR comes from a woman between 18 and 29 years old in good health and CMV-seronegative. CDR3 in DNA: TGTGCCAGCAGTTTCGACAGGGCGTCCGACGAGCAGTACTTC. Its translation: CASSFDRASDEQYF.